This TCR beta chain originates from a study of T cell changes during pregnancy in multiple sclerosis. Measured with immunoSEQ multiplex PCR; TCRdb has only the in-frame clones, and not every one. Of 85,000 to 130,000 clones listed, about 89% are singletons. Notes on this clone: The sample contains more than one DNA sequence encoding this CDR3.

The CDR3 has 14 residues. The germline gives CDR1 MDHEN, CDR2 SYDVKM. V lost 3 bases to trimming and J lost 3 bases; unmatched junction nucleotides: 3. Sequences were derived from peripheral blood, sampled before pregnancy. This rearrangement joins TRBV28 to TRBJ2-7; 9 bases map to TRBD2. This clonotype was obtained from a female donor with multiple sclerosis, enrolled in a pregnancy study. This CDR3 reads CASSLSGRSYEQYF. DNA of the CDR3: TGTGCCAGCAGTTTGAGCGGGAGGAGCTACGAGCAGTACTTC. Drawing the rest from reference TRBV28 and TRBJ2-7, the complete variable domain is DVKVTQSSRYLVKRTGEKVFLECVQDMDHENMFWYRQDPGLGLRLIYFSYDVKMKEKGDIPEGYSVSREKKERFSLILESASTNQTSMYLCASSLSGRSYEQYFGPGTRLTVT.